These 21 T cell receptor beta chains came from one sample sequenced in a study of response to subunit inactivated influenza vaccine. MiXCR, run by TCRdb on the RT-PCR reads, gives a single entry per CDR3 protein. In the table there are roughly 190,000 distinct CDR3 sequences, over 9.5% of which are singletons. These data were likewise used in another study, on T cells expressing NK-cell markers. That source reports: TCR beta cDNA was generated via 5'RACE template switching incorporating UMIs.

The sample here was CD8+ T cells sorted from PBMCs, taken 11 to 12 days after vaccination. Receptors were obtained from a man aged 50 or older who received an inactivated influenza vaccine.

This chain links TRBV7-4 with TRBJ1-1; unclear D gene. Trimming pared 2 bases from V and 1 base from J, leaving 11 bases between. This CDR3 has 15 residues. Germline loops: CDR1 SGHVT, CDR2 SQSDAQ. CDR3 in amino acids: CASSLPGPSNTEAFF. The CDR3 region has the DNA TGTGCCAGCAGCTTACCCGGTCCGTCGAACACTGAAGCTTTCTTT. The full variable domain, rest sourced from reference TRBV7-4 and TRBJ1-1, is GAGVSQSPRYKVAKRGRDVALRCDSISGHVTLYWYRQTLGQGSEVLTYSQSDAQRDKSGRPSGRFSAERPERSVSTLKIQRTEQGDSAVYLCASSLPGPSNTEAFFGQGTRLTVV.

This clonotype was seen only a few times. This chain links TRBV7-6 with TRBJ2-2; TRBD2 agrees at 8 bases. The CDR3 covers 16 residues. CDR1 is SGHVS, CDR2 FNYEAQ, per germline. J was trimmed by 4 bases and V by 1 base; bases with no gene match: 5. CDR3 nucleotide sequence: TGTGCCAGCAGCTTAGTACGCGGGAGGTCCACCGGGGAGCTGTTTTTT. Amino acid sequence: CASSLVRGRSTGELFF. The entire variable domain, with the rest obtained from reference TRBV7-6 and TRBJ2-2, is as follows: GAGVSQSPRYKVTKRGQDVALRCDPISGHVSLYWYRQALGQGPEFLTYFNYEAQQDKSGLPNDRFSAERPEGSISTLTIQRTEQRDSAMYRCASSLVRGRSTGELFFGEGSRLTVL.

The J gene is TRBJ2-1, the V gene TRBV7-9; 7 bases align to TRBD1. Germline assignment: CDR1 SEHNR and CDR2 FQNEAQ (reference sequence). With 1 base clipped from V and 15 bases from J, the junction kept 6 bases outside the gene matches. The CDR3 contains 12 residues. The CDR3 nucleotides are TGTGCCAGCAGCTTAGGAGGAGACAGGGTGTTCTTC. It yields the protein CASSLGGDRVFF. Combining the CDR3 with reference TRBV7-9 and TRBJ2-1 gives the whole variable domain DTGVSQNPRHKITKRGQNVTFRCDPISEHNRLYWYRQTLGQGPEFLTYFQNEAQLEKSRLLSDRFSAERPKGSFSTLEIQRTEQGDSAMYLCASSLGGDRVFFGPGTRLTVL.

This clonotype was observed at least ten times. The rearrangement joins TRBV5-1 to TRBJ1-1; D gene ambiguous. The CDR3 covers 13 residues. V was cut by 0 bases and J by 1 base, with 4 bases left in between. Per germline, CDR1 SGHRS and CDR2 YFSETQ. The CDR3, as DNA: TGCGCCAGCAGCTTGGTCACGAACACTGAAGCTTTCTTT. Its protein is CASSLVTNTEAFF.

This clonotype was seen at least ten times. The rearrangement links TRBV29-1 to TRBJ2-7, with TRBD1 matching 7 bases. The germline CDR1 and CDR2 sequences are SQVTM and ANQGSEA. J lost 5 bases, V lost 7 bases, and 5 bases had no gene match. The CDR3 totals 11 residues. The CDR3 bases are TGCAGCGCCGAAACAGGGGACGAGCAGTACTTC. Amino acids: CSAETGDEQYF.

The chain employs TRBV12-3 or TRBV12-4 and TRBJ1-1; D remains ambiguous. The V end lost 3 bases, the J end lost 1 base, and 12 bases lay between the germline ends. The CDR3 has 15 residues. CDR3: CASSFSGQRNTEAFF. The CDR3 bases are TGTGCCAGCAGTTTCTCAGGTCAGAGGAACACTGAAGCTTTCTTT.

This clonotype has a handful of counts. The V gene is TRBV20-1, the J gene TRBJ2-7; 8 nucleotides line up with TRBD1. This CDR3 spans 14 amino acids. Germline V lookup: CDR1 DFQATT, CDR2 SNEGSKA (reference sequence). V trimming: 5 bases; J trimming: 0 bases; junction bases outside the gene matches: 6. The CDR3 region has the DNA TGCAGTGCTCATTCGGACAGGGACTCCTACGAGCAGTACTTC. This translates into CSAHSDRDSYEQYF.

The chain uses TRBV5-5 and TRBJ1-1; D gene uncertain. Germline assignment: CDR1 SGHKS and CDR2 YYEKEE (reference sequence). V was trimmed by 1 base and J by 0 bases, leaving 7 bases between them. This CDR3 has 14 amino acids. CDR3: CASSLPVMNTEAFF. The DNA for the CDR3 is TGTGCCAGCAGCTTGCCGGTAATGAACACTGAAGCTTTCTTT.

This clonotype was detected once. The gene calls are TRBV11-1 and TRBJ2-7; no firm D call. Trimming removed 1 base from V and 6 bases from J, with 13 bases in between. The CDR3 loop spans 14 amino acids. Germline V gene data show CDR1 as SGHAT and CDR2 as FQDESV (reference sequence). The CDR3 nucleotides are TGTGCCAGCAGCTTAGTAGGGATCGGCGCCGAGCAGTACTTC. Protein product: CASSLVGIGAEQYF.

This clonotype has only a few counts. The chain couples TRBV13 to TRBJ2-3, with D perhaps matching TRBD1 (5 bases). V was clipped by 4 bases and J by 3 bases, with 17 bases between them. The germline V gene encodes CDR1 PRHDT and CDR2 FYEKMQ (reference sequence). The CDR3 has 16 residues. In DNA form, the CDR3 reads TGTGCCAGCAGCTCCCCGAGGCCAGGGCTAACAGATACGCAGTATTTT. Protein: CASSSPRPGLTDTQYF.

As regards this clonotype: The junction shows a germline mismatch at one end, possibly a read error. The rearrangement joins TRBV5-5 to TRBJ1-2, with 8 nucleotides matching TRBD1. The CDR3 is made up of 13 amino acids. The germline CDR1 and CDR2 sequences are SGHKS and YYEKEE (reference sequence). CDR3 sequence: CASSSGTGGGGPF. The CDR3, as DNA: TGTGCCAGCAGCTCCGGGACAGGCGGTGGTGGGCCCTTC.

The chain has TRBV9 and TRBJ2-5; 10 nucleotides align to TRBD2. The CDR3 is 14 residues long. CDR1 and CDR2 from the germline V gene are SGDLS and YYNGEE. Trimming at V came to 3 bases and at J to 5 bases, leaving 4 bases not matched to a gene. The CDR3 DNA reads as TGTGCCAGCAGCGCTAGCGGGAGTCATGAGACCCAGTACTTC. Encoded protein: CASSASGSHETQYF. Together with reference TRBV9 and TRBJ2-5, the CDR3 gives the full variable domain: DSGVTQTPKHLITATGQRVTLRCSPRSGDLSVYWYQQSLDQGLQFLIQYYNGEERAKGNILERFSAQQFPDLHSELNLSSLELGDSALYFCASSASGSHETQYFGPGTRLLVL.

This clonotype was observed many times. The chain has TRBV27 and TRBJ2-7; D gene ambiguous. Germline-derived CDR1 and CDR2 are MNHEY and SMNVEV (reference sequence). The CDR3 contains 15 residues. Trimming cost V 2 bases and J 5 bases, with 16 bases left between them. This CDR3 is CASSLVLGTGHEQYF. The CDR3 region has the DNA TGTGCCAGCAGTTTAGTCCTGGGAACGGGCCACGAGCAGTACTTC.

This clonotype was seen repeatedly, ten times or more. V gene TRBV6-5 combines with J gene TRBJ2-2; maybe TRBD1 (8 bases). CDR3 size: 15 residues. The V gene's germline CDR1 is MNHEY and CDR2 SVGAGI. V was shortened by 1 base and J by 5 bases, with 11 bases between the two germline ends. Written as DNA, the CDR3 is TGTGCCAGCAGTTACTACAGGGGGGGTACCGGGGAGCTGTTTTTT. Translated, it gives CASSYYRGGTGELFF.

The chain carries TRBV7-2 and TRBJ1-4; 7 bases map to TRBD1. After removal of 5 bases from V and 4 bases from J, the junction contained 7 bases not matched to a gene. This CDR3 has 15 residues. Germline CDR1 is SGHTA and CDR2 is FQGNSA. In DNA form, the CDR3 reads TGTGCCAGCAGCCCAGAGACAGGGAGTAATGAAAAACTGTTTTTT. Protein: CASSPETGSNEKLFF.

The V gene is TRBV9, the J gene TRBJ1-1, with D uncertain. Trimming left V 0 bases short and J 8 bases short, with 8 bases between. The CDR3 is 12 residues long. Germline-derived CDR1 and CDR2 are SGDLS and YYNGEE. CDR3 region: CASSVGTAEAFF. The CDR3 DNA reads TGTGCCAGCAGCGTAGGGACGGCGGAAGCTTTCTTT.

V and J are TRBV7-9 and TRBJ1-2; maybe TRBD1 (5 bases). The germline CDR1 and CDR2 sequences are SEHNR and FQNEAQ (reference sequence). The CDR3 totals 14 residues. Trimming removed 1 base from V and 6 bases from J, with 12 bases in between. Written as DNA, the CDR3 is TGTGCCAGCAGCTTAGGGGGCGGTATCCATGGCTACACCTTC. Residues: CASSLGGGIHGYTF.

The rearrangement joins TRBV6-5 to TRBJ2-3; D uncertain. V lost 6 bases to trimming and J lost 0 bases, with 10 bases between them. CDR3 length: 14 amino acids. Looked up from germline, CDR1 is MNHEY and CDR2 is SVGAGI. The CDR3 coding sequence is TGTGCCAGCAGCTATCTCGACAGCACAGATACGCAGTATTTT. It codes for CASSYLDSTDTQYF.

This clonotype was counted only a few times. J is TRBJ2-2 and V is TRBV6-4; a weak D match, TRBD2 (5 bases). The CDR3 consists of 15 residues. Trimming stripped 7 bases from V and 1 base from J, with 13 bases between. Germline CDR1 reads MRHNA; CDR2 reads SNTAGT. The CDR3: CASTKRPGNTGELFF. The CDR3 DNA is TGTGCCAGCACAAAGCGGCCAGGGAACACCGGGGAGCTGTTTTTT.

The sample holds a few counts of this clonotype. This chain joins TRBV3-1 and TRBJ2-7; D is unresolved. Looked up from germline, CDR1 is LGHDT and CDR2 is YNNKEL (reference sequence). Between the trimmed V and J ends, which lost 0 bases and 0 bases, there was a span of 6 bases. This CDR3 has 14 amino acids. The CDR3 coding sequence is TGTGCCAGCAGCCAAGACCTTGCCTCCTACGAGCAGTACTTC. Protein product: CASSQDLASYEQYF.

The V call is TRBV6-5, the J call TRBJ2-2; no clear D gene. The germline V gene has CDR1 MNHEY and CDR2 SVGAGI. The CDR3 has 16 residues. V was shortened by 0 bases and J by 0 bases, with 8 bases between the two germline ends. The CDR3, as DNA: TGTGCCAGCAGTTACTCAGGGTTTACGAACACCGGGGAGCTGTTTTTT. Translation gives CASSYSGFTNTGELFF.